Each of the 5 T cell receptor beta chains below was sequenced from the same sample in a study of CD8 T cells in Susac syndrome. After extraction with the RNeasy kit, roughly 0.45 to 1 ug of the RNA was reverse transcribed using random hexamers. Using its own MiXCR run on the immunoSEQ multiplex PCR reads, TCRdb lists one record per CDR3 protein. The data contain roughly 160,000 distinct CDR3 sequences, just under 95% of them singletons. The sequenced material came from CD4+ T cells from PBMCs. Source of these receptors: a human donor in good health.

V and J are TRBV30 and TRBJ1-2, with TRBD1 matching over 7 bases. From germline, CDR1 is GTSNPN and CDR2 SVGIG (reference sequence). V lost 3 bases, J lost 2 bases, and 3 bases stayed unmatched. The CDR3 has 13 amino acids. The CDR3 coding sequence is TGTGCCTGGAGCCCGACAGGGAACTATGGCTACACCTTC. It codes for CAWSPTGNYGYTF.

The chain couples TRBV6-5 to TRBJ2-3; D gene uncertain. The CDR3 covers 14 residues. Trimming stripped 6 bases from V and 1 base from J, with 11 bases between. From germline, CDR1 is MNHEY and CDR2 SVGAGI. CDR3 sequence reads: CASREPGGTDTQYF. CDR3 DNA sequence: TGTGCCAGCAGGGAGCCTGGGGGCACAGATACGCAGTATTTT.

A single count supports this clonotype. The rearrangement joins TRBV6-5 to TRBJ2-7, with D possibly matching TRBD2 (5 bases). In germline, CDR1 is MNHEY, CDR2 SVGAGI. CDR3 length: 15 residues. The V end was cut by 0 bases, the J end by 2 bases, with 11 bases between. CDR3 in DNA: TGTGCCAGCAGTTACTCGAATCGGGGAACCTACGAGCAGTACTTC. Translating it yields CASSYSNRGTYEQYF.

The gene calls are TRBV25-1 and TRBJ2-3; D is unresolved. Deletions cut 0 bases from V and 2 bases from J, with 3 bases between. The CDR3 is 13 amino acids. Germline CDR1 and CDR2: MGHDK and SYGVNS. In DNA form, the CDR3 reads TGTGCCAGCAGTGAATATACCACAGATACGCAGTATTTT. Protein product: CASSEYTTDTQYF.

The rearrangement joins TRBV12-5 to TRBJ2-2, with D hard to call. The CDR3 loop spans 11 amino acids. Trimming shortened V by 0 bases and J by 7 bases, and 0 bases separated the two germline ends. Germline V gives CDR1 LGHNT, CDR2 FRNRAP. The CDR3 loop reads CASGLVGELFF. The CDR3 bases are TGTGCTAGTGGTTTGGTCGGGGAGCTGTTTTTT.